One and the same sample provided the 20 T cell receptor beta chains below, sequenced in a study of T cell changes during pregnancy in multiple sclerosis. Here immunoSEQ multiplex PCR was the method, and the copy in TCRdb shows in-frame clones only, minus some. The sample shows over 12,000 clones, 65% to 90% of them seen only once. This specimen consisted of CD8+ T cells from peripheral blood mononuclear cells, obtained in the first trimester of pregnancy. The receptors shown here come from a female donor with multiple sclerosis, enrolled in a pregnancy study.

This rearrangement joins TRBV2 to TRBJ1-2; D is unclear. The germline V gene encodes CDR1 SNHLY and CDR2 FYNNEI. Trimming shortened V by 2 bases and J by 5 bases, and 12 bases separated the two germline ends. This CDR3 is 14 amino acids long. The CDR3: CASSENWALYGYTF. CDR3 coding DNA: TGTGCCAGCAGTGAAAACTGGGCCCTGTATGGCTACACCTTC.

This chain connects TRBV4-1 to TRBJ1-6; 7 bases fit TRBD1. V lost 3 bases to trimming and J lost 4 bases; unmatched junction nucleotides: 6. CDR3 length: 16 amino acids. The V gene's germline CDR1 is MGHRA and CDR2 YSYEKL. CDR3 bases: TGCGCCAGCAGCCAGGGACAGACTCTTTATAATTCACCCCTCCACTTT. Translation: CASSQGQTLYNSPLHF.

The chain's CDR3 is CASSGGLLTSYNEQFF. The CDR3 nucleotides read TGTGCCAGCAGTGGGGGGCTTCTTACCTCCTACAATGAGCAGTTCTTC. The V and J genes are TRBV2 and TRBJ2-1, with D tentatively TRBD1 (6 bases). This CDR3 region has 16 residues. Trimming cost V 4 bases and J 0 bases, with 13 bases left between them. Germline CDR1 is SNHLY and CDR2 is FYNNEI.

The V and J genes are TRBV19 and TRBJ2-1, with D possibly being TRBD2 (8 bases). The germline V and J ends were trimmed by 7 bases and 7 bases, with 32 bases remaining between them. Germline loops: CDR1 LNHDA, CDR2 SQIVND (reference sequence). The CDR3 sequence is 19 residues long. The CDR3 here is CASTGSHRGLGGGKNEQFF. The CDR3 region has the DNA TGTGCCAGTACCGGCTCCCACAGGGGTCTAGGCGGGGGGAAGAATGAGCAGTTCTTC. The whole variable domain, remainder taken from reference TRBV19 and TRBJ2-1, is DGGITQSPKYLFRKEGQNVTLSCEQNLNHDAMYWYRQDPGQGLRLIYYSQIVNDFQKGDIAEGYSVSREKKESFPLTVTSAQKNPTAFYLCASTGSHRGLGGGKNEQFFGPGTRLTVL.

CDR3 in DNA: TGCGCCAGCAGTGAGACGGGACAGGGGGCTGAAGCTTTCTTT. This codes for CASSETGQGAEAFF. V gene TRBV10-1 combines with J gene TRBJ1-1, with 11 bases matching TRBD1. The CDR3 is 14 amino acids. Trimming at V came to 2 bases and at J to 6 bases, leaving 2 bases not matched to a gene. Germline CDR1 is WNHNN and CDR2 is SYGVQD (reference sequence).

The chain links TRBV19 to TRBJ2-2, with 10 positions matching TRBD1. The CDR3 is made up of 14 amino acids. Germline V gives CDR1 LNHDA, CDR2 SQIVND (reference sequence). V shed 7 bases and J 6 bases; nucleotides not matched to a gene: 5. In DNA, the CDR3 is TGTGCCAGTACCCCGGACAGGGGGGCCGGGGAGCTGTTTTTT. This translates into CASTPDRGAGELFF.

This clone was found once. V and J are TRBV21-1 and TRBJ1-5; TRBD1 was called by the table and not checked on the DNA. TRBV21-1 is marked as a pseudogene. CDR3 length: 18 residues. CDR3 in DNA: TGTGCCAGCAGCAAAGAACGAAAAGGACAGGAGGTCAATCAGCCCCAGCATTTT. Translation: CASSKERKGQEVNQPQHF.

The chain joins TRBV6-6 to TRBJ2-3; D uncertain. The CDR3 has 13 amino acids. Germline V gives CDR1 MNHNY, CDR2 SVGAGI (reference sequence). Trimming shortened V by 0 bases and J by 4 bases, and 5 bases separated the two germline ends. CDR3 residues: CASSYSSADTQYF. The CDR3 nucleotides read TGTGCCAGCAGTTACTCGTCCGCAGATACGCAGTATTTT.

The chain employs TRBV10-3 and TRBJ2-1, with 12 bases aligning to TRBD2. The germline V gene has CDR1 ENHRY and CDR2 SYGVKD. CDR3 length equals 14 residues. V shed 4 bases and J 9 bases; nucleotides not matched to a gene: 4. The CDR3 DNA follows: TGTGCCATCAGTGGGACTAGCGGGAACATTGAGCAGTTCTTC. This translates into CAISGTSGNIEQFF.

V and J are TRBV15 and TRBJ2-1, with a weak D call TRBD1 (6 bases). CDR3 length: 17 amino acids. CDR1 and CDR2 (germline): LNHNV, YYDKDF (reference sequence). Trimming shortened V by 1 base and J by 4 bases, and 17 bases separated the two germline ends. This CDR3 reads CATSRVHRASTYNEQFF. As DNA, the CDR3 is TGTGCCACCAGCAGAGTACACAGGGCTTCGACATACAATGAGCAGTTCTTC.

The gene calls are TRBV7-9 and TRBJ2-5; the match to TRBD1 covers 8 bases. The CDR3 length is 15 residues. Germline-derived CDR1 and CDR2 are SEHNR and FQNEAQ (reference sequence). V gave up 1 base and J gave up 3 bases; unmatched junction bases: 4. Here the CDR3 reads CASSLGTGLEETQYF. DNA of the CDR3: TGTGCCAGCAGCTTAGGGACAGGGTTGGAAGAGACCCAGTACTTC.

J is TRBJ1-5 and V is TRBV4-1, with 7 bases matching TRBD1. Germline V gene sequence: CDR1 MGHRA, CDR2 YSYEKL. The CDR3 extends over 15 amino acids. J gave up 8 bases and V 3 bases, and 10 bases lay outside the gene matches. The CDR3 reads CASSHTRGRREPQHF. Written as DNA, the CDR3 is TGCGCCAGCAGCCATACTAGGGGGCGAAGGGAGCCCCAGCATTTT.

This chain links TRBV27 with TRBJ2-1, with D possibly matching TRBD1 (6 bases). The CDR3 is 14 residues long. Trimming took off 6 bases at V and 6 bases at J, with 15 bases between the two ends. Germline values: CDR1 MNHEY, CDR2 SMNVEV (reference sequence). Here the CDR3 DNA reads TGTGCCAGCAGACAGGACAGAAGGGTCAATGAGCAGTTCTTC. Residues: CASRQDRRVNEQFF.

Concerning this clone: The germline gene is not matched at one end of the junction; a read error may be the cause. The CDR3 sequence: CASSRNPGLLPEEYF. CDR3 sequence (DNA): TGTGCCAGCAGCCGAAACCCGGGACTCCTACCCGAGGAGTACTTC. The genes are TRBV7-8 and TRBJ2-7, with D possibly matching TRBD2 (6 bases). Germline assignment: CDR1 SGHVS and CDR2 FQNEAQ. The CDR3 totals 15 residues.

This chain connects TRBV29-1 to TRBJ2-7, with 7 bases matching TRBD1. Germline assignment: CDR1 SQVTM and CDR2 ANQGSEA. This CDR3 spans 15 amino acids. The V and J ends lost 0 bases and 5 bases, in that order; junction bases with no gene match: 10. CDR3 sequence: CSVEDPGTVPNEQYF. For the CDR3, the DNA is TGCAGCGTTGAAGACCCCGGGACAGTTCCTAACGAGCAGTACTTC.

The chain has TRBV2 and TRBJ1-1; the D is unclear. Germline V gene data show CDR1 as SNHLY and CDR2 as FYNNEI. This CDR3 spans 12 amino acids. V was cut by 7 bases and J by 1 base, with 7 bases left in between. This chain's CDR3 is CASILKNTEAFF. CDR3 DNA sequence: TGTGCCAGCATTTTAAAGAACACTGAAGCTTTCTTT.

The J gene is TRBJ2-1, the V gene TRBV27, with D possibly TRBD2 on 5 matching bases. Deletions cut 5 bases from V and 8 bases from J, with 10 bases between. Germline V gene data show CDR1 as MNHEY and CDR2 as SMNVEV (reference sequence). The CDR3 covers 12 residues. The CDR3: CASSQRSDEQFF. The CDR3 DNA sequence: TGTGCCAGCAGTCAGCGGTCGGATGAGCAGTTCTTC.

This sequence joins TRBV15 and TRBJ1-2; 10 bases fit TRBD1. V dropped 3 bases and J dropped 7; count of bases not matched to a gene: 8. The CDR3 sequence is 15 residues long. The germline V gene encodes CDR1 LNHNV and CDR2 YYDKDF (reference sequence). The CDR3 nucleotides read TGTGCCACCAGCAGGGTCGGACAGGGGGTTGTTGGCTACACCTTC. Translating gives CATSRVGQGVVGYTF.

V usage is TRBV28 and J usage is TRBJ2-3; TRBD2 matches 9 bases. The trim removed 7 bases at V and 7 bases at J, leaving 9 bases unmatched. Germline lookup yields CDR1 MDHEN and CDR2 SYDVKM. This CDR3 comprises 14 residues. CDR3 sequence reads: CASMGAGGKHTQYF. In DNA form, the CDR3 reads TGTGCCAGCATGGGGGCGGGAGGGAAACATACGCAGTATTTT.

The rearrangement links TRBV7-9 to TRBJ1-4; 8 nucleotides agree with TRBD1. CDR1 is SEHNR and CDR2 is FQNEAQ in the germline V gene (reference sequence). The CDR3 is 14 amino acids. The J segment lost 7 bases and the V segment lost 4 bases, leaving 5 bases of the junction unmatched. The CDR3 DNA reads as TGTGCCAGCAGCTCGGACAGGGATTTTGAAAAACTGTTTTTT. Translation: CASSSDRDFEKLFF.